The 13 T cell receptor beta chains below come from one sample, sequenced in a study of beta chain features in type 1 diabetes. Study conclusions and caveats: Type 1 diabetes patients had moderately but significantly shorter TCRB CDR3s in all four CD4+ subsets.

Which antigens these TCRs recognize remains unknown. Isolated RNA was reverse transcribed in full, so expressed TCRB transcripts were sequenced. The protocol was immunoSEQ multiplex PCR, while the TCRdb copy is restricted to in-frame clones and leaves out a portion. The sample has 600,000 or so clones, 9.5% to 15% seen once; the top ten hold roughly 0.12%. Sequencing was carried out using naive CD4+ T cells from blood. Every receptor here comes from a man aged 30 to 39 with type 1 diabetes.

There are a few counts of this clone. This chain links TRBV7-2 with TRBJ2-7, with D tentatively TRBD1 (6 bases). The V gene lost 5 bases and the J gene lost 6 bases, with 14 bases spanning the gap. In germline, CDR1 is SGHTA, CDR2 FQGNSA. The CDR3 consists of 13 residues. The DNA for the CDR3 is TGTGCCAGCAGCGCCGGACAGTTTCTCGAGCAGTACTTC. This translates into CASSAGQFLEQYF.

V is TRBV4-2 and J is TRBJ2-2; 12 bases align to TRBD2. V trimming: 4 bases; J trimming: 0 bases; junction bases outside the gene matches: 9. Germline CDR1 and CDR2: LGHNA and YNFKEQ. The CDR3 spans 19 residues. The CDR3 DNA reads as TGTGCCAGCAGCCCGCGGCCCACTAGCGGGGGGTCGAACACCGGGGAGCTGTTTTTT. As protein: CASSPRPTSGGSNTGELFF.

This clone was counted only a few times. The chain links TRBV4-3 to TRBJ2-1; 9 bases agree with TRBD1. This CDR3 is 15 amino acids long. The germline V gene has CDR1 LGHNA and CDR2 YSLEER. V was clipped by 0 bases and J by 8 bases; unmatched bases: 5. The CDR3 spells CASSQDVTGGYEQFF. CDR3 coding DNA: TGCGCCAGCAGCCAAGATGTAACAGGGGGCTATGAGCAGTTCTTC.

The chain has TRBV2 and TRBJ1-2; TRBD1 is a possible D gene (6 bases). This CDR3 comprises 15 residues. From germline, CDR1 is SNHLY and CDR2 FYNNEI. The V end lost 2 bases, the J end lost 3 bases, and 13 bases lay between the germline ends. CDR3 sequence (DNA): TGTGCCAGCAGTGAATGGGGGGGCAACGACTATGGCTACACCTTC. It yields the protein CASSEWGGNDYGYTF. Using reference TRBV2 and TRBJ1-2 for the parts outside the CDR3, the full variable domain is EPEVTQTPSHQVTQMGQEVILRCVPISNHLYFYWYRQILGQKVEFLVSFYNNEISEKSEIFDDQFSVERPDGSNFTLKIRSTKLEDSAMYFCASSEWGGNDYGYTFGSGTRLTVV.

The rearrangement links TRBV20-1 to TRBJ2-2; no clear D gene. The V end lost 5 bases, the J end lost 6 bases, and 4 bases lay between the germline ends. Per the germline V gene, CDR1 is DFQATT and CDR2 is SNEGSKA (reference sequence). This CDR3 is 10 amino acids long. CDR3 sequence (DNA): TGCAGTGCTGGAGCCGGGGAGCTGTTTTTT. Protein sequence: CSAGAGELFF.

This rearrangement joins TRBV25-1 to TRBJ1-3; a possible D gene is TRBD1 (5 bases). CDR1 and CDR2 from the germline V gene are MGHDK and SYGVNS. V lost 6 bases and J lost 4, with 16 bases in between. CDR3 length: 15 amino acids. Here the CDR3 DNA reads TGTGCCAGCAGCGACCCTCGGGGGTCCGGAAACACCATATATTTT. Amino acids: CASSDPRGSGNTIYF.

This clone was seen a handful of times. This sequence joins TRBV30 and TRBJ1-4; D unresolved. V lost 4 bases, J lost 3 bases, and 15 bases lay in between. The germline gives CDR1 GTSNPN, CDR2 SVGIG (reference sequence). This CDR3 contains 15 residues. CDR3 sequence reads: CAWNVYSVANEKLFF. DNA for the CDR3: TGTGCCTGGAATGTTTATTCGGTGGCTAATGAAAAACTGTTTTTT.

This clone occurred a few times. The rearrangement uses TRBV5-6 and TRBJ1-4; TRBD1 is a possible D gene (5 bases). V was pared by 2 bases and J by 3 bases, with 23 bases between. The CDR3 length is 19 residues. CDR1 and CDR2 (germline): SGHDT, YYEEEE. The CDR3 reads CASSFGFQGLSAANEKLFF. In DNA form, the CDR3 reads TGTGCCAGCAGCTTCGGATTCCAGGGTCTGAGTGCAGCTAATGAAAAACTGTTTTTT.

J is TRBJ2-7 and V is TRBV7-2, with D possibly TRBD1 on 5 matching bases. CDR3 size: 15 residues. Germline loops: CDR1 SGHTA, CDR2 FQGNSA. With 4 bases removed from V and 2 bases from J, the gap between germline ends came to 15 bases. CDR3 sequence reads: CASSSTGVYTYEQYF. DNA of the CDR3: TGTGCCAGCAGCTCTACAGGTGTTTACACCTACGAGCAGTACTTC.

On this clone: Other nucleotide sequences in the sample specify the same CDR3. This chain joins TRBV7-2 and TRBJ2-6, with 7 bases that match TRBD1. V was clipped by 5 bases and J by 4 bases; unmatched bases: 5. Germline lookup yields CDR1 SGHTA and CDR2 FQGNSA. The CDR3 has 15 amino acids. In nucleotides, the CDR3 is TGTGCCAGCAGCCCCGACAGGGCAGGGGCCAACGTCCTGACTTTC. Its protein product is CASSPDRAGANVLTF.

The chain recombines TRBV5-6 with TRBJ2-4; no definite D call. The CDR3 totals 16 residues. V was trimmed by 3 bases and J by 1 base, leaving 14 bases between them. CDR1 is SGHDT, CDR2 YYEEEE, per germline. The CDR3 protein is CASSSMAEGAKNIQYF. The CDR3 coding sequence is TGTGCCAGCAGCTCGATGGCCGAAGGGGCCAAAAACATTCAGTACTTC.

Here the CDR3 DNA reads TGTGCCAGCAGTGATCCAGGGGGGGCTTACGAGCAGTACTTC. This encodes CASSDPGGAYEQYF. V is TRBV25-1 and J is TRBJ2-7, with D possibly called TRBD1 or TRBD2 (7 bases each). Germline V gene lookup returns CDR1 MGHDK and CDR2 SYGVNS. Between the trimmed V and J ends, which lost 3 bases and 4 bases, there was a span of 13 bases. The CDR3 is 14 residues long.

This chain links TRBV5-1 with TRBJ1-6, with D possibly TRBD1 on 5 matching bases. V was trimmed by 1 base and J by 14 bases, leaving 13 bases between them. Germline V gene data show CDR1 as SGHRS and CDR2 as YFSETQ. The CDR3 has 13 amino acids. The CDR3 spells CASSLYQGLALHF. CDR3 DNA sequence: TGCGCCAGCAGCTTGTACCAGGGATTGGCCCTCCACTTT.